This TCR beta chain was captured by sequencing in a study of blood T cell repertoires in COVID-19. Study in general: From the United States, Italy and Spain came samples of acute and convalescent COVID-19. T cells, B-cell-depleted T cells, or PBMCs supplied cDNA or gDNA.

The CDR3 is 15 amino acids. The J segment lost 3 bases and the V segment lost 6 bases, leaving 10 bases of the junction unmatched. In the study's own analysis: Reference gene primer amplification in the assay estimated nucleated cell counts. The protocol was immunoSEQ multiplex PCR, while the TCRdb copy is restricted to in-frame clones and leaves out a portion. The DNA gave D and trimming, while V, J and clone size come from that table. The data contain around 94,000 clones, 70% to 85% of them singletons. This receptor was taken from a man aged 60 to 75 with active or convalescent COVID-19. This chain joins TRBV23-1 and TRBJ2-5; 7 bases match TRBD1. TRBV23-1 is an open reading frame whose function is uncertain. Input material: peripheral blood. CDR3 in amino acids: CASSRTGTVKETQYF. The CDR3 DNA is TGCGCCAGCAGCCGGACCGGGACAGTAAAAGAGACCCAGTACTTC.